The present T cell receptor (beta chain) was sequenced within a study of T-cell reconstitution after alpha-beta-depleted transplantation in children. Study-wide results and limits: From newly produced T cells came most of the T-cell counts and diversity one year after transplant.

This clonotype has more than one count but fewer than ten. Antigen specificity is unknown. Unique molecular identifiers were incorporated into the prepared TCRbeta library. TCRdb fed the PCR reads into MiXCR, producing one record per CDR3 protein. This table has about 250,000 distinct CDR3 sequences, 20% to 30% appearing once. This sequence originates from a female patient aged 2 to 10 who had a stem cell transplant for congenital amegakaryocytic thrombocytopenia, so the T cells may come from the graft donor. The source material was PBMCs, mostly from graft donor cells, sampled 360 days after TCRalphabeta/CD19-depleted stem cell transplant.

The CDR3 is CSASSALPTDTQYF. The DNA of the CDR3 is TGCAGTGCTAGTTCAGCACTTCCAACAGATACGCAGTATTTT. J is TRBJ2-3 and V is TRBV20-1; D ambiguous. Germline V gene sequence: CDR1 DFQATT, CDR2 SNEGSKA (reference sequence). The CDR3 has 14 residues. Trimming removed 3 bases from V and 3 bases from J, with 13 bases in between.